This is a list of T cell receptor beta chains from one sample in a study of T cell responses to AZD1222 COVID-19 vaccine. Method: immunoSEQ multiplex PCR; TCRdb's copy keeps in-frame clones and lacks some. The sample holds nearly 110,000 clones, around 92% seen once. Here the sequenced sample was peripheral blood, taken 28 days after the second AZD1222 dose. All receptors derive from an adult who received the AZD1222 COVID-19 vaccine. Each CDR3 is given with its conserved first and last residue.

V gene,J gene,CDR3 protein
TRBV6-7,TRBJ1-5,CASSWLGQGHQPQHF
TRBV11-2,TRBJ2-5,CASSLILQETQYF
TRBV28,TRBJ1-1,CASSPPPPGTEAFF
TRBV19,TRBJ2-1,CASTPGQGRSYNEQFF
TRBV7-2,TRBJ1-2,CASTDEGGASGYTF
TRBV5-6,TRBJ1-1,CASSNTGTHTEAFF
TRBV19,TRBJ1-6,CASSAGTEVRSPLHF
TRBV6-5,TRBJ1-2,CASSYSQGSYGYTF
TRBV18,TRBJ2-1,CASSPPVRYNEQFF
TRBV7-2,TRBJ1-2,CASSTGFRYGYTF
TRBV18,TRBJ1-1,CASSSTGVDDTEAFF
TRBV5-4,TRBJ1-5,CASSLQGDQPQHF
TRBV6-5,TRBJ2-7,CASSYSQANSYEQYF
TRBV5-4,TRBJ1-3,CASSVGQGAPGNTIYF
TRBV14,TRBJ2-6,CASSQDSRGAWLKDSGANVLTF
TRBV23-1,TRBJ2-7,CASSQSVIMREQYF
TRBV7-9,TRBJ1-5,CASSLGWTESNQPQHF
TRBV6-6,TRBJ1-1,CASSLGGDMNTEAFF
TRBV5-1,TRBJ1-5,CASSLSGARNQPQHF
TRBV30,TRBJ2-7,CAWKLAGVYEQYF
TRBV10-2,TRBJ1-2,CASSESEQGYGYTF
TRBV3-1/TRBV3-2,TRBJ2-1,CASTDRGGYNEQFF
TRBV27,TRBJ2-2,CASRLGGLAAGELFF
TRBV6-5,TRBJ1-3,CASTLGRGNTIYF
TRBV7-2,TRBJ2-1,CASSLVASGRIQFF
TRBV7-8,TRBJ2-1,CASFPGTGGYNEQFF
TRBV15,TRBJ2-1,CATSRQGVGSYNEQFF
TRBV6-5,TRBJ2-7,CASRPGQLPYEQYF